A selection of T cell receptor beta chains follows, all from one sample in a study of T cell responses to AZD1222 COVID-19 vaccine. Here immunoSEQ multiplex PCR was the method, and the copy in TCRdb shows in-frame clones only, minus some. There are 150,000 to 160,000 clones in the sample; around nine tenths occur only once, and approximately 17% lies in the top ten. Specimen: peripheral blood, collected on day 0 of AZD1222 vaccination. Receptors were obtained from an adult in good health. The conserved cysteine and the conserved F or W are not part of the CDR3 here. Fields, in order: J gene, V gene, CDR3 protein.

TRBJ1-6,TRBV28,ASSFLDRGGSPLH
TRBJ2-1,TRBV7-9,ASSPARSPLYNEQF
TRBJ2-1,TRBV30,AWSPTVLTSEQF
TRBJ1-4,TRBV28,ASRHGGVPPTEKLF
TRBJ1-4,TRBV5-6,ASSLERIKGEKLF
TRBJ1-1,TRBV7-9,ASSIGQTEAF
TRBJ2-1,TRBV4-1,ASSQAHGPFGQF
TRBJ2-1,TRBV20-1,SASPPSTYNEQF
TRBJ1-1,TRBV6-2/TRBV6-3,ASSYSRMNTEAF
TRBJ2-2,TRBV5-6,ASSFLLAGGSTGELF
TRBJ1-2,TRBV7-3,ASSDRVGGDGYT
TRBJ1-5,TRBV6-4,ASSAGAGQPQH
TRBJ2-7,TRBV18,ASSPRGQTYEQY
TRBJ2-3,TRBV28,ASSSGTSTDTQY
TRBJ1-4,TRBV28,ASSPVTRRYEKLF
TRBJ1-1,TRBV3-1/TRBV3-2,ASSQGARNTEAF
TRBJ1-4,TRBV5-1,ASSLSGANEKLF
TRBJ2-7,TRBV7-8,ASSLSGIPYEQY
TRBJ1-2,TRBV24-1,ATSDPGRAGYGYT
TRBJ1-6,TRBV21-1,ASSKGALH
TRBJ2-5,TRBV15,ATSRVLQETQY
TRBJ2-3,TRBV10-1,ASTRGDREGDTQY
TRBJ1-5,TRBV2,ASSGQGGDQPQH
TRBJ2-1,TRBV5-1,ASRPGHSSYNEQF
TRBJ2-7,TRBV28,ASSFPGDYYEQY
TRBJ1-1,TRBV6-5,ASSYSVGLGTEAF
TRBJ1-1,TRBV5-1,ASSGTGLMNTEAF
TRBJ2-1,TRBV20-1,SASKGLAGGLRNEQF
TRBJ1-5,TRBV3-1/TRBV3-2,ASSLAGGGDQPQH
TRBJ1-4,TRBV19,ASSRQGKREKLF
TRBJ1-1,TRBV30,AWAAGPVANTEAF
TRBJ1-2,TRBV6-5,ASSWRQGAADGYT
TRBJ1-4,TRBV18,ASSKAENEKLF
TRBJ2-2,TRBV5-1,ASSLPPLVSRELF
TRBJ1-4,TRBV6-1,ASSERRRAPRFEKLF
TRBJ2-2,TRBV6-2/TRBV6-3,ASSRLDRVGTGELF
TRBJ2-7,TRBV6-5,ASSTAGGYTHEQY
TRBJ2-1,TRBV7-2,ASSQRSGTPGEQF
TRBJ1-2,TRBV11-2,ASSLEVTPSGGYT
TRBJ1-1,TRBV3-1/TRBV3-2,ASSHRASRDAAF
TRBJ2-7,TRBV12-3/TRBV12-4,ASSWNRYEQY
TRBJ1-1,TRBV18,ASSLGGVMNTEAF
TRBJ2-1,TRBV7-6,ASSLGTGRGEQF
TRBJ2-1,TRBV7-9,ASSLGLAGSSYNEQF
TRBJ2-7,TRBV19,ASSRGGSRGTYEQY
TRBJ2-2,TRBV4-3,ASSQVPGGPGELF
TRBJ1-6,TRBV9,ASSAMTGIDSPLH
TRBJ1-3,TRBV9,ASSVGMGGQGSHSGNTIY